A single sample is the source of the 3 T cell receptor beta chains below, sequenced in a study of technical replicates of blood from a handful of donors. TCRdb's copy holds only in-frame clones and misses some; the assay was immunoSEQ multiplex PCR. The repertoire holds more than 65,000 clones, with roughly 92% as singletons. The sequenced sample consisted of T cells isolated from PBMCs. These receptors were collected from a human donor in good health.

The V and J genes are TRBV14 and TRBJ2-7; a possible D gene is TRBD1 (5 bases). The germline V gene encodes CDR1 SGHDN and CDR2 FVKESK. V was cut by 4 bases and J by 3 bases, with 13 bases left in between. The CDR3 is 14 amino acids. Here the CDR3 reads CASSPGHGLYEQYF. The CDR3 nucleotides read TGTGCCAGCAGCCCAGGGCACGGCCTCTACGAGCAGTACTTC.

Comment on this clone: Other DNA sequences from this sample encode an identical CDR3 as well. V is TRBV30 and J is TRBJ2-1, with D perhaps matching TRBD2 (6 bases). This CDR3 spans 12 amino acids. The germline CDR1 and CDR2 sequences are GTSNPN and SVGIG (reference sequence). Trimming cost V 3 bases and J 7 bases, with 10 bases left between them. CDR3 loop: CAWSPGGNEQFF. The CDR3 coding sequence is TGTGCCTGGAGCCCCGGGGGAAATGAGCAGTTCTTC.

The chain is built from TRBV19 and TRBJ1-1; 9 positions match TRBD1. CDR3 size: 16 residues. J gave up 2 bases and V 4 bases, and 8 bases lay outside the gene matches. CDR1 and CDR2 (germline): LNHDA, SQIVND (reference sequence). This chain's CDR3 is CASSTRQGDQNTEAFF. In DNA form, the CDR3 reads TGTGCCAGTAGTACTAGACAGGGGGATCAAAACACTGAAGCTTTCTTT.